This T cell receptor beta chain was documented in a study of T cells in Graves' hyperthyroidism and ophthalmopathy. RNA transcripts were the template for amplifying TCR beta CDR3 regions. HTBI primers were employed in a first-round RT-PCR of the TCR CDR3. TCRdb re-analysed the multiplex PCR reads in MiXCR, keeping a single row per CDR3 protein. Of about 840,000 distinct CDR3 sequences listed, 38% are singletons. This clonotype was observed at least ten times. Clinicians diagnosed patients from clinical symptoms, serum thyroxine and TRAb, thyroid ultrasound and orbital computed tomography. Trimming took off 6 bases at V and 4 bases at J, with 7 bases between the two ends. This CDR3 spans 13 amino acids. CDR1 LNHDA and CDR2 SQIVND come from the germline V gene (reference sequence).

The sequence came from a man between 18 and 29 years old with Graves' hyperthyroidism. V usage is TRBV19 and J usage is TRBJ2-6; unclear D gene. Sequencing used blood. CDR3 residues: CASSFRGANVLTF. In DNA form, the CDR3 reads TGTGCCAGTAGCTTCAGGGGGGCCAACGTCCTGACTTTC.